What follows are 12 T cell receptor beta chains derived from one specimen sequenced in a study of shared clonotypes between healthy human individuals. Naive CD8 cells were CD45RO-negative, positively selected for CCR7, excluding terminally differentiated effector memory CD45RA+ cells. Clones were read by immunoSEQ multiplex PCR, and TCRdb kept only the in-frame ones, dropping some. The sample has about 580,000 clones, about 98% seen once. The sample comprised naive CD8+ T cells sorted from blood. The source is a man aged 25 to 40 in good health.

The V and J genes are TRBV18 and TRBJ2-5; D gene unclear. Germline V gene data show CDR1 as KGHSH and CDR2 as LQKENI. The CDR3 extends over 15 amino acids. V dropped 5 bases and J dropped 1 base, with 14 bases sitting between them. This CDR3 is CASSAPTLSQETQYF. In nucleotides, the CDR3 is TGTGCCAGCTCAGCCCCGACCCTTTCCCAAGAGACCCAGTACTTC.

The chain carries TRBV14 and TRBJ2-7, with D maybe TRBD2 (6 bases). In germline, CDR1 is SGHDN, CDR2 FVKESK. The CDR3 totals 14 residues. Trimming stripped 1 base from V and 3 bases from J, with 10 bases between. The CDR3: CASSQVGTFYEQYF. The CDR3 nucleotides read TGTGCCAGCAGCCAAGTTGGGACTTTCTACGAGCAGTACTTC.

This chain connects TRBV7-6 to TRBJ1-4, with D tentatively TRBD1 (5 bases). CDR1 and CDR2 from the germline V gene are SGHVS and FNYEAQ. This CDR3 region has 16 residues. The V end was cut by 0 bases, the J end by 0 bases, with 8 bases between. The CDR3, as DNA: TGTGCCAGCAGCTTAGCGTGGGGGGCAACTAATGAAAAACTGTTTTTT. Protein product: CASSLAWGATNEKLFF.

The V call is TRBV7-8, the J call TRBJ2-7; the match to TRBD2 covers 10 bases. This CDR3 spans 15 amino acids. CDR1 is SGHVS and CDR2 is FQNEAQ in the germline V gene. Unmatched junction bases numbered 9, after V lost 5 bases and J lost 5 bases. CDR3 sequence reads: CASSQASGRKNEQYF. In nucleotides, the CDR3 is TGTGCCAGCAGCCAAGCTAGCGGGAGAAAGAACGAGCAGTACTTC.

Comments on this clone: The junction differs from germline at one of its ends, possibly a read error. This CDR3 is CASSSLSVEGPLRGVNVLTF. For the CDR3, the DNA is TGTGCCAGCAGCTCTCTTTCGGTGGAGGGACCATTACGCGGGGTCAACGTCCTGACTTTC. The chain joins TRBV7-3 to TRBJ2-6; weak D call: TRBD2 (6 bases). The CDR3 spans 20 residues. Germline CDR1 reads SGHTA; CDR2 reads FQGTGA.

The chain joins TRBV6-1 to TRBJ2-1; possibly TRBD1 or TRBD2 for D (5 bases each). Germline-derived CDR1 and CDR2 are MNHNS and SASEGT. The CDR3 totals 15 residues. The V and J ends lost 2 bases and 7 bases respectively, with 15 bases between them. The DNA for the CDR3 is TGTGCCAGCAGTGAATGGCAGGGAGTTTCGAATGAGCAGTTCTTC. It yields the protein CASSEWQGVSNEQFF.

Remarks on this clone: A read error may account for a junction end that differs from germline. At the DNA level, this CDR3 is encoded by other sequences in the same sample as well. V is TRBV7-8 and J is TRBJ2-7, with D tentatively TRBD2 (5 bases). Germline CDR1 and CDR2: SGHVS and FQNEAQ. This CDR3 has 13 residues. This CDR3 reads CASRPGSSYEQYF. CDR3 sequence (DNA): TGTGCCAGCAGGCCGGGATCATCCTACGAACAGTACTTC. Full variable domain (remainder filled in from reference TRBV7-8 and TRBJ2-7): GAGVSQSPRYKVAKRGQDVALRCDPISGHVSLFWYQQALGQGPEFLTYFQNEAQLDKSGLPSDRFFAERPEGSVSTLKIQRTQQEDSAVYLCASRPGSSYEQYFGPGTRLTVT.

This rearrangement joins TRBV2 to TRBJ2-3; perhaps D is TRBD1 or TRBD2 (6 bases each). V shed 6 bases and J shed 5 bases, with 12 bases lying between them. The germline gives CDR1 SNHLY, CDR2 FYNNEI. The CDR3 contains 13 residues. The CDR3 sequence: CASRRGVEDTQYF. The CDR3 DNA sequence: TGTGCCAGCAGGAGGGGGGTAGAAGATACGCAGTATTTT. Filled out from reference TRBV2 and TRBJ2-3, the complete variable domain reads EPEVTQTPSHQVTQMGQEVILRCVPISNHLYFYWYRQILGQKVEFLVSFYNNEISEKSEIFDDQFSVERPDGSNFTLKIRSTKLEDSAMYFCASRRGVEDTQYFGPGTRLTVL.

This clone appeared once. This chain links TRBV5-1 with TRBJ2-2, with TRBD2 matching over 7 bases. The CDR3 extends over 14 amino acids. Unmatched junction bases numbered 7, after V lost 3 bases and J lost 8 bases. CDR1 is SGHRS, CDR2 YFSETQ, per germline. The CDR3 protein is CASSWKREVGELFF. The CDR3 DNA is TGCGCCAGCAGCTGGAAGCGGGAAGTTGGGGAGCTGTTTTTT.

This clone was found a few times. The chain carries TRBV11-2 and TRBJ2-7, with no clear D. CDR1 and CDR2 from the germline V gene are SGHAT and FQNNGV. This CDR3 is built from 13 residues. The V gene lost 4 bases and the J gene lost 0 bases, with 7 bases spanning the gap. CDR3 in amino acids: CASSSSASYEQYF. The CDR3 DNA reads as TGTGCCAGCAGCTCCTCCGCCTCCTACGAGCAGTACTTC.

This chain joins TRBV18 and TRBJ1-2; a possible D gene is TRBD1 (6 bases). The V gene's germline CDR1 is KGHSH and CDR2 LQKENI. This CDR3 contains 15 residues. The V end lost 0 bases, the J end lost 5 bases, and 13 bases lay between the germline ends. CDR3 protein: CASSPPGGNPYGYTF. DNA for the CDR3: TGTGCCAGCTCACCACCAGGGGGAAACCCATATGGCTACACCTTC.

This sequence joins TRBV19 and TRBJ2-1; tentatively, D is TRBD1 or TRBD2 (6 bases each). V lost 3 bases, J lost 0 bases, and 15 bases lay in between. The length of the CDR3 is 17 residues. CDR1 and CDR2 from the germline V gene are LNHDA and SQIVND (reference sequence). CDR3 DNA: TGTGCCAGTAGTATGAGGGGGGACGGATACTCCTACAATGAGCAGTTCTTC. This gives the protein CASSMRGDGYSYNEQFF.